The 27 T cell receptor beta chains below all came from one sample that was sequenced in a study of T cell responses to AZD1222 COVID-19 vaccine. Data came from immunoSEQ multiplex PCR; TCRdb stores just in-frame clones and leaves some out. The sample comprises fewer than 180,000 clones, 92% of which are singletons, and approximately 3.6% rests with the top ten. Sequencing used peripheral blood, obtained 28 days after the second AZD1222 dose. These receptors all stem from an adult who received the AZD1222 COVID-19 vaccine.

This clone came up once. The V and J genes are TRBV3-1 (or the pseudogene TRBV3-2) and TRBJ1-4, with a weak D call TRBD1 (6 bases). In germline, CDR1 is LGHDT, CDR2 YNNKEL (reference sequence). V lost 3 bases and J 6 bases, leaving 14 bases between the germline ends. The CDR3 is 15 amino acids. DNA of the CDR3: TGTGCCAGCAGCCAGAACAGGGTAGGCGATGAAAAACTGTTTTTT. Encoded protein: CASSQNRVGDEKLFF.

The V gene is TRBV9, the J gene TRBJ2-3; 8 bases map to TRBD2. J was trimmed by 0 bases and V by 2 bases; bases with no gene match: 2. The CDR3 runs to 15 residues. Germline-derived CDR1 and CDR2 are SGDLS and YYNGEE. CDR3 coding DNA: TGTGCCAGCAGCGTGGTAGCGGGGAGCACAGATACGCAGTATTTT. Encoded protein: CASSVVAGSTDTQYF.

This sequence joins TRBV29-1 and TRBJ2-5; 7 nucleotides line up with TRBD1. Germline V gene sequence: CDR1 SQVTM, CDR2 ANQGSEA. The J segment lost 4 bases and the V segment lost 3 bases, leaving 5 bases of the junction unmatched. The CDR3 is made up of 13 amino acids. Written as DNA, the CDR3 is TGCAGCGTTGAGAGACAGGGCTCAGAGACCCAGTACTTC. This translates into CSVERQGSETQYF. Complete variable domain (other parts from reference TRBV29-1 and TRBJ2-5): SAVISQKPSRDICQRGTSLTIQCQVDSQVTMMFWYRQQPGQSLTLIATANQGSEATYESGFVIDKFPISRPNLTFSTLTVSNMSPEDSSIYLCSVERQGSETQYFGPGTRLLVL.

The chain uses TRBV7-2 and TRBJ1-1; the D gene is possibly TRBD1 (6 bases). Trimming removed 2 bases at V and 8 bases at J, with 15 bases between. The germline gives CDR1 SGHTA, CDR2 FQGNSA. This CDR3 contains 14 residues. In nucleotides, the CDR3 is TGTGCCAGCAGCTTATCTAGCCAGGGGAGGGAAGCTTTCTTT. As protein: CASSLSSQGREAFF.

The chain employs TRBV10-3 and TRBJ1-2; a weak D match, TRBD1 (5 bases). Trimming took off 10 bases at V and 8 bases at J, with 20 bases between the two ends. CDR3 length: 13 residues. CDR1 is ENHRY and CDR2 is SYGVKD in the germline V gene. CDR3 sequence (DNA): TGTGCCAGCACCGGGGGTCGGGAATCCGGCTACACCTTC. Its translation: CASTGGRESGYTF.

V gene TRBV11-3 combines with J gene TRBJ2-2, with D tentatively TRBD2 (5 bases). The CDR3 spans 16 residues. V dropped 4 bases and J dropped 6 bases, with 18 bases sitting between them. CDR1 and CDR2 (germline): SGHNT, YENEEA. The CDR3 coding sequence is TGTGCCAGCAGCTCTAAGACGGGCGCCGGGGCCGGGGAGCTGTTTTTT. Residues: CASSSKTGAGAGELFF. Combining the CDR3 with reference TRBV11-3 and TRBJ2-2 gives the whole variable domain EAGVVQSPRYKIIEKKQPVAFWCNPISGHNTLYWYLQNLGQGPELLIRYENEEAVDDSQLPKDRFSAERLKGVDSTLKIQPAELGDSAVYLCASSSKTGAGAGELFFGEGSRLTVL.

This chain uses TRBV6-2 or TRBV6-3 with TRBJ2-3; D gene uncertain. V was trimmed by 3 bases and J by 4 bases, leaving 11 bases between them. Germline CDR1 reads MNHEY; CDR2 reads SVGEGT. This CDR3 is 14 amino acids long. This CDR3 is CASSYFDQADTQYF. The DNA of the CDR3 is TGTGCCAGCAGTTATTTCGACCAGGCAGATACGCAGTATTTT.

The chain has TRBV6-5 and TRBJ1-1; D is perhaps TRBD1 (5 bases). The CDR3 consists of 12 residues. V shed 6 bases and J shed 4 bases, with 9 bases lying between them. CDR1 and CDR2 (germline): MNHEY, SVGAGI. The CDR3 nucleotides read TGTGCCAGCAGGCAGGGAATCACTGAAGCTTTCTTT. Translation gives CASRQGITEAFF.

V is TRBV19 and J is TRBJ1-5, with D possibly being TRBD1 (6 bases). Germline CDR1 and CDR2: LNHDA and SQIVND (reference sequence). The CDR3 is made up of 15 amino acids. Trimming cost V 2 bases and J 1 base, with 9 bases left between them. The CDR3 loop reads CASSIRGRSNQPQHF. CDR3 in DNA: TGTGCCAGTAGTATAAGGGGGAGAAGCAATCAGCCCCAGCATTTT. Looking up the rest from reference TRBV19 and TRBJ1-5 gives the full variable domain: DGGITQSPKYLFRKEGQNVTLSCEQNLNHDAMYWYRQDPGQGLRLIYYSQIVNDFQKGDIAEGYSVSREKKESFPLTVTSAQKNPTAFYLCASSIRGRSNQPQHFGDGTRLSIL.

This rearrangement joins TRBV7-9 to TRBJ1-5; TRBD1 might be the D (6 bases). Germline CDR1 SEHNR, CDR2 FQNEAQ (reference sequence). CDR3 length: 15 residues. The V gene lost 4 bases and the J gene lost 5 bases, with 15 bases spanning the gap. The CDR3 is CASSSGTPSDQPQHF. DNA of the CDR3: TGTGCCAGCAGCTCCGGGACACCAAGCGATCAGCCCCAGCATTTT.

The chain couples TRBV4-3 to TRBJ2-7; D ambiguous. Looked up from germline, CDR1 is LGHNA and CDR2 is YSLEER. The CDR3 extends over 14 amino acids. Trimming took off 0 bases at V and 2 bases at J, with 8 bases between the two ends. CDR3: CASSQDFPTYEQYF. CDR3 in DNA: TGCGCCAGCAGCCAAGATTTCCCAACCTACGAGCAGTACTTC.

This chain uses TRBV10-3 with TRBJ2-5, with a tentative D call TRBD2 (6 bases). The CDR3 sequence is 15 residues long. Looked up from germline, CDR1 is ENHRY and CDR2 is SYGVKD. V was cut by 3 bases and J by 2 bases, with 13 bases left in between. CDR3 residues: CAISDPLANQETQYF. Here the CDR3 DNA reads TGTGCCATCAGTGACCCGCTAGCGAATCAAGAGACCCAGTACTTC.

The CDR3 nucleotides are TGTGCCAGCTCACCAAGGCAGGCTGGAAACACCATATATTTT. This codes for CASSPRQAGNTIYF. The rearrangement joins TRBV18 to TRBJ1-3, with D uncertain. The germline V gene has CDR1 KGHSH and CDR2 LQKENI. The CDR3 loop spans 14 amino acids. Trimming cost V 2 bases and J 2 bases, with 7 bases left between them.

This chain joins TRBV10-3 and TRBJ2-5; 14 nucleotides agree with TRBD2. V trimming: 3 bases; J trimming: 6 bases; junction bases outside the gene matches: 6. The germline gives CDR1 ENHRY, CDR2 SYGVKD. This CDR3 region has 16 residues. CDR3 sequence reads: CAISDRLAGGRKTQYF. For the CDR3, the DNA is TGTGCCATCAGTGACCGACTAGCGGGAGGGAGAAAGACCCAGTACTTC.

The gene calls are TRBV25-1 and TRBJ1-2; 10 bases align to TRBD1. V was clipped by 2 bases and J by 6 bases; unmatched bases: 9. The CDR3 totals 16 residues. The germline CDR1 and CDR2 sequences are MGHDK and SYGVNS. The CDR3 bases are TGTGCCAGCAGTGAACCCGACAGGGGGCACTTAGATGGCTACACCTTC. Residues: CASSEPDRGHLDGYTF.

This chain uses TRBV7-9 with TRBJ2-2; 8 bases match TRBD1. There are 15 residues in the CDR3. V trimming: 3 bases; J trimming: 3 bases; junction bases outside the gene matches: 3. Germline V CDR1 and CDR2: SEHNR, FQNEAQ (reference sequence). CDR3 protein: CASSFQGADTGELFF. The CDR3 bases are TGTGCCAGCAGCTTCCAGGGGGCGGACACCGGGGAGCTGTTTTTT. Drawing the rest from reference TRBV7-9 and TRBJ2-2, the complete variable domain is DTGVSQNPRHKITKRGQNVTFRCDPISEHNRLYWYRQTLGQGPEFLTYFQNEAQLEKSRLLSDRFSAERPKGSFSTLEIQRTEQGDSAMYLCASSFQGADTGELFFGEGSRLTVL.

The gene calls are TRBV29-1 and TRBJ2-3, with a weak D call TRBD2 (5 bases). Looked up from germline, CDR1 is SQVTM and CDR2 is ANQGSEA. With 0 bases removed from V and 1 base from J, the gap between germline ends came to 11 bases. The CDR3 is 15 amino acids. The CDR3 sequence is CSVEDGVIGTDTQYF. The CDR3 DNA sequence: TGCAGCGTTGAAGACGGGGTTATCGGCACAGATACGCAGTATTTT.

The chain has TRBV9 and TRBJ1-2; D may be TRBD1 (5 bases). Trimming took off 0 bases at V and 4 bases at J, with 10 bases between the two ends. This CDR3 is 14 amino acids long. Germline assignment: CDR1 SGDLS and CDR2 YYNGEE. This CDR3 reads CASSVDYRTYGYTF. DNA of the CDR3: TGTGCCAGCAGCGTAGACTACAGGACCTATGGCTACACCTTC.

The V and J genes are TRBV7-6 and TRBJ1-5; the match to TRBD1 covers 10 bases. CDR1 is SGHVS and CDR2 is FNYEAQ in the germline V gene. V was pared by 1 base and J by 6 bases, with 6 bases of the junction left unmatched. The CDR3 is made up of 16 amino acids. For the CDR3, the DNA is TGTGCCAGCAGCTTAGGGACAGGGGGGATCAGTCAGCCCCAGCATTTT. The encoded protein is CASSLGTGGISQPQHF.

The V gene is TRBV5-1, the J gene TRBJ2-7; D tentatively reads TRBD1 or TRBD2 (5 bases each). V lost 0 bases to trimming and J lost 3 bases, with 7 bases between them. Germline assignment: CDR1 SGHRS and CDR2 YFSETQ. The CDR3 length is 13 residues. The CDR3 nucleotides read TGCGCCAGCAGCTTGGGAGGGGTCTACGAGCAGTACTTC. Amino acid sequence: CASSLGGVYEQYF. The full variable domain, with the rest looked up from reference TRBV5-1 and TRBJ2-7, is KAGVTQTPRYLIKTRGQQVTLSCSPISGHRSVSWYQQTPGQGLQFLFEYFSETQRNKGNFPGRFSGRQFSNSRSEMNVSTLELGDSALYLCASSLGGVYEQYFGPGTRLTVT.

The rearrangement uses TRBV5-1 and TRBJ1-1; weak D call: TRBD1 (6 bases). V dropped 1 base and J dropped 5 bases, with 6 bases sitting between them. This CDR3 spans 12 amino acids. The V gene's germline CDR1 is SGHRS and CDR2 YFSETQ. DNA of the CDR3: TGCGCCAGCAGCTTGAGGGGGACTGAAGCTTTCTTT. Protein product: CASSLRGTEAFF.

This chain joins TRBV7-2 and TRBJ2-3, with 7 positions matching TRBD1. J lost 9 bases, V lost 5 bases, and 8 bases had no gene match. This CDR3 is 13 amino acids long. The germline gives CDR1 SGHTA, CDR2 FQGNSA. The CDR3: CASSPFTGDTQYF. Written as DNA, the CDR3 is TGTGCCAGCAGCCCTTTTACAGGGGACACGCAGTATTTT.

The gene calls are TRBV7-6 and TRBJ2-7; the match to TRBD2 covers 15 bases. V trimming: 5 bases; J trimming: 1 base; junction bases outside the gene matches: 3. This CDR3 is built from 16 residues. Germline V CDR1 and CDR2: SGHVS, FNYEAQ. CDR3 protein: CASSPGLAGGSYEQYF. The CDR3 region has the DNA TGTGCCAGCAGCCCCGGACTAGCGGGAGGGTCCTACGAGCAGTACTTC.

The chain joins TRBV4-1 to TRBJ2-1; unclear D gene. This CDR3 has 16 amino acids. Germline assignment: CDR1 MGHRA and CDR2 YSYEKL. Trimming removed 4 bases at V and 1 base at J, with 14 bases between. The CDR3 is CASSPGQARSYNEQFF. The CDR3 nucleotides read TGCGCCAGCAGCCCAGGCCAGGCTAGATCCTACAATGAGCAGTTCTTC.

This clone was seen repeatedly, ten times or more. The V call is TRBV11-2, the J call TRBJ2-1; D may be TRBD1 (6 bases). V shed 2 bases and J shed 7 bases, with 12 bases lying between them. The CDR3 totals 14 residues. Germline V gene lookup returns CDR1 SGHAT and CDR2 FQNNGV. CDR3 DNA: TGTGCCAGCAGCTTATCCAGGACAGCAAATGAGCAGTTCTTC. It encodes CASSLSRTANEQFF.

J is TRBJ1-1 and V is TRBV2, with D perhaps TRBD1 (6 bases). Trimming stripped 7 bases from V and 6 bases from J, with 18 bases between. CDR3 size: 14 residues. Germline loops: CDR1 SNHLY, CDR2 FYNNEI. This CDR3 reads CASIRTVLFPEAFF. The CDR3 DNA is TGTGCCAGCATACGGACAGTACTCTTCCCTGAAGCTTTCTTT.

CDR3 residues: CASRPTRSANEKLFF. CDR3 DNA sequence: TGTGCCAGCAGACCGACACGGAGCGCTAATGAAAAACTGTTTTTT. The chain is built from TRBV28 and TRBJ1-4; D not resolved. Between the trimmed V and J ends, which lost 6 bases and 3 bases, there was a span of 14 bases. Germline CDR1 MDHEN, CDR2 SYDVKM. The CDR3 runs 15 residues.